This T cell receptor (beta chain) was found in a study of CD8+CD57+ T cells in acquired aplastic anemia (dated by TCRdb to between 2017 and 2018). Looking at the study overall: A mean of about 3.2 ug of DNA, ranging from roughly 0.19 to 30 ug, was extracted from sorted CD4+ and CD8+ cells. CD8+CD57+ expansion was defined as a frequency above the mean frequency observed in healthy subjects.

The study at large found these results: No significant difference in CD8+ Simpson's diversity was found between patients and healthy controls (P=0.060). About 28 CD8+ CDR3 sequences were found in both patients and controls but appeared to be highly expressed in patients and within the immunodominant clones of the patients.

Patients chosen for sequencing had shown expansion of CD8+CD57+ cells by flow cytometry. Severe acquired aplastic anemia was diagnosed in all patients according to International Study of Aplastic Anemia and Agranulocytosis and Camitta criteria. No therapy had been received by the patients at the time of blood sampling. TCR repertoires of sorted CD4+ and CD8+ blood T cells from severe aplastic anemia patients and healthy subjects were deep-sequenced in the study. Patients were enrolled under clinicaltrials.gov protocols 00001620, 01623167, 00001397, 00071045, 00081523 and 00961064 in the USA. Ficoll-Paque density gradient centrifugation was used to isolate peripheral blood mononuclear cells. CD4+ and CD8+ T cells were sorted by FACS or magnetic beads before DNA extraction. To note about this clonotype: The specificity of this receptor is unknown. There are no base qualities to consult, and no much larger clone falls within one base.

Genomic DNA served as template for TCR beta VDJ combination and CDR3 sequence profiling. An Illumina HiSeq 2000 was the platform used for TCR repertoire sequencing. The study's own analysis went as follows. Repertoires were assessed using TRBV/TRBJ rearrangement plots, CDR3 size and DJ length profiles, and Simpson's diversity index. The immunodominant clone was defined as the most abundant DNA sequence in deep sequencing data. CDR3 amino acid sequences were screened for sharing across subjects and compared with published repertoires and the VDJdb database. Clones were called with MiXCR by TCRdb after fastp trimmed the public reads at Q25, and only in-frame beta chains were retained. Each CDR3 protein gets just one entry, which takes the most common genes and DNA from the rows behind it. The V and J calls here are based on TCRdb, not the publication. Here the sample has about 150,000 distinct CDR3 sequences; roughly 49% occur a single time. The ten largest clones add up to 9.5% to 15% of the sample.

Trimming costs V 4 bases and J 9 bases, and their ends lie 9 bases apart. CDR1 and CDR2 were assigned from the germline V gene as KGHDR and SFDVKD. Taken from cysteine to phenylalanine, the CDR3 has 12 residues. CDR3 DNA is the only sequence kept; it has 36 bases, read in frame from the first base. The source is a human donor with aplastic anemia. The chain uses TRBV24-1 and TRBJ2-1; the D gene cannot be named for sure. Source material: sorted CD4+, CD8+, or CD8+CD57+ T cells (not recorded which) from PBMCs. The nucleotide sequence is given as TGTGCCACCAGTGAGGCGGTGGGTGAGCAGTTCTTC. Protein translation: CATSEAVGEQFF.